This T cell receptor beta chain emerged from a study of blood T cell repertoires in COVID-19. Study-level background: COVID-19 samples collected from the United States, Italy and Spain covered acute and convalescent phases. PBMCs, B-cell-depleted T cells, or T cells were the source of the cDNA or gDNA that made up the material.

This clone was detected many times. As originally analysed: Estimation of nucleated cell counts was performed using reference gene primer amplification. Libraries were prepared by immunoSEQ multiplex PCR; TCRdb keeps only in-frame clonotypes and omits some of them. From that table come the V and J calls and clone size; the DNA was used to work out D and trimming. This table holds some 160,000 clones, more than 80% found once. The CDR3 totals 13 residues. Germline CDR1 and CDR2: MGHDK and SYGVNS. The ends were cut back, 7 bases at V and 4 bases at J, with 11 bases in the middle. The sequencing input was peripheral blood. The V and J genes are TRBV25-1 and TRBJ1-5; D may be TRBD1 (5 bases). This receptor was identified in a man in his sixties with acute or convalescent COVID-19. CDR3 nucleotides: TGTGCCAGCACAGGGCAGGGAAATCAGCCCCAGCATTTT. The encoded protein is CASTGQGNQPQHF.